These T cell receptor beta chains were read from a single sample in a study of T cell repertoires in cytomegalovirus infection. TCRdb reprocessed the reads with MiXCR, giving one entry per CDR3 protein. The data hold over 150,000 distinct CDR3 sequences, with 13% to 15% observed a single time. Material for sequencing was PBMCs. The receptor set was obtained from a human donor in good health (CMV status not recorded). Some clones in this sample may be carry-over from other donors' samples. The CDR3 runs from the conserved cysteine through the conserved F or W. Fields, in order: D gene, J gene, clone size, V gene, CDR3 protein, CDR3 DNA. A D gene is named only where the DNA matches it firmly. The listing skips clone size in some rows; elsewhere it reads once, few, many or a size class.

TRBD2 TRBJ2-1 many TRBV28 CASSFSGANNEQFF TGTGCCAGCAGTTTTAGCGGGGCGAACAATGAGCAGTTCTTC
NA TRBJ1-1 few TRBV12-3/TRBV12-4 CASSLREYTEAFF TGTGCCAGCAGTTTAAGGGAGTACACTGAAGCTTTCTTT
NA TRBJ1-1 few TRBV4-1 CASSQGPREGAEAFF TGCGCCAGCAGCCAAGGTCCGCGGGAAGGAGCTGAAGCTTTCTTT
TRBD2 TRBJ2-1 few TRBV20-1 CSARDLAGGMNEQFF TGCAGTGCTAGAGATTTAGCGGGAGGAATGAATGAGCAGTTCTTC
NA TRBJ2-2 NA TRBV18 CASSQTGPKNTGELFF TGTGCCAGCTCACAAACAGGACCAAAGAACACCGGGGAGCTGTTTTTT
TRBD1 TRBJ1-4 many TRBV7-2 CASSQGGATNEKLFF TGTGCCAGCAGCCAGGGGGGTGCCACTAATGAAAAACTGTTTTTT
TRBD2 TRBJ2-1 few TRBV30 CAWSSSGRSYNEQFF TGTGCCTGGAGTTCTAGCGGGAGGTCCTACAATGAGCAGTTCTTC
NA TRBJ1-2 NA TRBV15 CATSRDGAYGYTF TGTGCCACCAGCAGAGATGGGGCCTATGGCTACACCTTC
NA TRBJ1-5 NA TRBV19 CASSRGSQPQHF TGTGCCAGTAGTCGGGGCTCTCAGCCCCAGCATTTT
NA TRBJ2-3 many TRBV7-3 CASSLRRIHTDTQYF TGTGCCAGCAGCTTACGGCGGATACACACAGATACGCAGTATTTT
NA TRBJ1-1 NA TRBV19 CASSIPRGNTEAFF TGTGCCAGTAGTATACCCAGGGGGAACACTGAAGCTTTCTTT
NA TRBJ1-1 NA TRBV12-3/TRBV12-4 CASILAGLNTEAFF TGTGCCAGCATCCTAGCAGGGTTGAACACTGAAGCTTTCTTT
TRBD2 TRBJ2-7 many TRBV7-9 CASSALLAGGSSYEQYF TGTGCCAGCAGCGCCCTTCTAGCGGGAGGCTCAAGCTACGAGCAGTACTTC
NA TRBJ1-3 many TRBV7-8 CASSLVPTSGNTIYF TGTGCCAGCAGCTTGGTTCCCACCTCTGGAAACACCATATATTTT
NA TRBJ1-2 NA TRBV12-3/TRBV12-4 CASGKLDYGYTF TGTGCCAGCGGTAAACTGGACTATGGCTACACCTTC
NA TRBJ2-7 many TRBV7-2 CASSLAGWQGDEQYF TGTGCCAGCAGCTTAGCCGGCTGGCAGGGAGACGAGCAGTACTTC
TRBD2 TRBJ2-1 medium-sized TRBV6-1 CASSKGLSSYNEQFF TGTGCCAGCAGTAAGGGACTATCTTCCTACAATGAGCAGTTCTTC
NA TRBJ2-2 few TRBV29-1 CSVVWRNVNTGELFF TGCAGCGTTGTATGGAGGAACGTAAACACCGGGGAGCTGTTTTTT
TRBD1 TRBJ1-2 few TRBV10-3 CAISAQGNYGYTF TGTGCCATCAGTGCACAGGGGAACTATGGCTACACCTTC
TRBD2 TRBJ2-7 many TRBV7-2 CASSLGTSGSLGEQYF TGTGCCAGCAGCTTAGGGACTAGCGGGAGTCTCGGCGAGCAGTACTTC
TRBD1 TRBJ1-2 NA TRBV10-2 CASTRDRGTGANYGYTF TGCGCCAGCACCCGGGACAGGGGGACCGGAGCTAACTATGGCTACACCTTC
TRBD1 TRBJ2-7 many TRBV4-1 CASSPRQGAIYEQYF TGCGCCAGCAGCCCCAGACAGGGGGCGATTTACGAGCAGTACTTC
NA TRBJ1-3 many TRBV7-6 CASSLAWGSGNTIYF TGTGCCAGCAGCTTAGCGTGGGGGAGTGGAAACACCATATATTTT
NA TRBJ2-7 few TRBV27 CASSSKGPSSYEQYF TGTGCCAGCTCGAGTAAGGGCCCAAGCTCCTACGAGCAGTACTTC
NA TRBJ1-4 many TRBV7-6 CASSLAGGDEKLFF TGTGCCAGCAGCTTAGCGGGCGGGGACGAAAAACTGTTTTTT
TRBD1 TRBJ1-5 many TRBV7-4 CASSTGTGVGNQPQHF TGTGCCAGCAGCACCGGGACAGGCGTTGGCAATCAGCCCCAGCATTTT
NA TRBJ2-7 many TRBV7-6 CASSTRWGEQYF TGTGCCAGCAGCACCCGTTGGGGCGAGCAGTACTTC
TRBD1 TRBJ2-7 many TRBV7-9 CASSFADRAGEQYF TGTGCCAGCAGCTTCGCCGACAGGGCTGGCGAGCAGTACTTC
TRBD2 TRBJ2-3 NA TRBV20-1 CSARNPGLAGGIDTQYF TGCAGTGCTAGGAATCCGGGACTAGCGGGAGGGATTGATACGCAGTATTTT
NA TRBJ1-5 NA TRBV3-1 CASSQDNGGSAQHF TGTGCCAGCAGCCAAGATAATGGGGGATCAGCCCAGCATTTT
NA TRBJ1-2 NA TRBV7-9 CASSSPTAGYTF TGTGCCAGCAGCTCCCCGACAGCTGGCTACACCTTC
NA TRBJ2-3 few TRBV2 CASMDSGSDTQYF TGTGCCAGCATGGACAGTGGGTCAGATACGCAGTATTTT
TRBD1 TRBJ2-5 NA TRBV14 CASSQGQGALIGETQYF TGTGCCAGCAGCCAAGGGCAGGGGGCCCTGATAGGAGAGACCCAGTACTTC
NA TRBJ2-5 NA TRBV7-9 CASSFYGATETQYF TGTGCCAGCAGCTTCTACGGGGCCACAGAGACCCAGTACTTC
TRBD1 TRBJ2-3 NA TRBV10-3 CAINAGGATDTQYF TGTGCCATCAATGCAGGGGGCGCGACAGATACGCAGTATTTT
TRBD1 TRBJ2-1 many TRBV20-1 CSARTGGAGGSYNEQFF TGCAGTGCTAGGACAGGGGGCGCGGGGGGCTCCTACAATGAGCAGTTCTTC
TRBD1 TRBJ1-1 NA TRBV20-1 CSARRQGASTEAFF TGCAGTGCTCGACGACAGGGTGCGAGCACTGAAGCTTTCTTT